This TCR beta chain was sequenced during a study of post-analysis software for immune sequencing data. The wider study: Recorded disease courses covered relapsing-remitting, secondary progressive and progressive-relapsing multiple sclerosis. Some patients had no subtype annotation.

Study-level findings and limits: Among four to six TRBV segments more frequent in patients than controls were TRBV5-6, TRBV5-1 and TRBV20-1. There was significantly lower normalized Chao1 diversity in multiple sclerosis patients than in controls.

The CDR3 has 15 amino acids. V gave up 0 bases and J gave up 4 bases, with 10 bases separating them. Germline V gene data show CDR1 as MNHNY and CDR2 as SVGAGI (reference sequence). The TCR beta cDNA libraries contained unique molecular identifiers. Using its own MiXCR run on the PCR reads, TCRdb lists one record per CDR3 protein. The profile covers a few hundred thousand distinct CDR3 sequences, with 30% to 40% appearing a single time and about 6% taken by the ten largest. Comments on this clonotype: The antigen remains undetermined.

The gene calls are TRBV6-6 and TRBJ2-1; D not certain. Source material: blood. The clonotype was recovered from a girl younger than 18 with multiple sclerosis. The CDR3 sequence is CASSYSEGAYNEQFF. CDR3 nucleotides: TGTGCCAGCAGTTACTCTGAAGGTGCTTACAATGAGCAGTTCTTC.